These 10 T cell receptor beta chains came from one sample sequenced in a study of T cell responses to AZD1222 COVID-19 vaccine. Method: immunoSEQ multiplex PCR; TCRdb's copy keeps in-frame clones and lacks some. The repertoire has about 150,000 clones, 85% to 95% of them found once; the top ten carry approximately 9%. Specimen: peripheral blood, collected on day 0 of AZD1222 vaccination. All receptors come from an adult in good health.

V and J are TRBV9 and TRBJ1-3; 8 bases map to TRBD1. The V gene end was trimmed by 3 bases and the J gene end by 4 bases; junction bases not matched to a gene: 6. Germline lookup yields CDR1 SGDLS and CDR2 YYNGEE. The CDR3 consists of 15 residues. CDR3 nucleotide sequence: TGTGCCAGCAGCGCCCAGGGGGCGTCGGGAAACACCATATATTTT. Translated, it gives CASSAQGASGNTIYF.

The rearrangement links TRBV5-1 to TRBJ2-1, with TRBD2 matching over 12 bases. Losses at the gene ends were 3 bases for V and 4 bases for J; bases not matched to a gene: 2. The length of the CDR3 is 15 residues. CDR1 and CDR2 (germline): SGHRS, YFSETQ. The CDR3 DNA reads TGCGCCAGCAGCTCCCTAGCGGGGGGGTACAATGAGCAGTTCTTC. Encoded protein: CASSSLAGGYNEQFF.

V gene TRBV6-5 combines with J gene TRBJ2-5; 9 bases agree with TRBD1. CDR1 is MNHEY, CDR2 SVGAGI, per germline. V lost 4 bases, J lost 2 bases, and 5 bases stayed unmatched. The length of the CDR3 is 15 residues. In nucleotides, the CDR3 is TGTGCCAGCAGTTCACAGGGGGCTCCACAAGAGACCCAGTACTTC. Translated: CASSSQGAPQETQYF.

The genes are TRBV5-1 and TRBJ1-1; D gene unclear. Germline V lookup: CDR1 SGHRS, CDR2 YFSETQ. The CDR3 extends over 13 amino acids. V was trimmed by 7 bases and J by 1 base, leaving 11 bases between them. In DNA form, the CDR3 reads TGCGCCAGCGGACCCCGTGAGAACACTGAAGCTTTCTTT. Residues: CASGPRENTEAFF. The variable domain in full, completed from reference TRBV5-1 and TRBJ1-1, reads KAGVTQTPRYLIKTRGQQVTLSCSPISGHRSVSWYQQTPGQGLQFLFEYFSETQRNKGNFPGRFSGRQFSNSRSEMNVSTLELGDSALYLCASGPRENTEAFFGQGTRLTVV.

The rearrangement links TRBV9 to TRBJ1-2; D unclear. CDR1 and CDR2 (germline): SGDLS, YYNGEE. The CDR3 totals 16 residues. Trimming pared 0 bases from V and 0 bases from J, leaving 12 bases between. Here the CDR3 DNA reads TGTGCCAGCAGCGTAGTCCCCCATTTAGCTAACTATGGCTACACCTTC. It yields the protein CASSVVPHLANYGYTF.

This clone was counted between two and nine times. V and J are TRBV11-1 and TRBJ1-6; D not resolved. V lost 2 bases and J 10 bases, leaving 12 bases between the germline ends. CDR1 is SGHAT, CDR2 FQDESV, per germline (reference sequence). CDR3 size: 14 residues. Here the CDR3 reads CASSLLSGESPLHF. The CDR3, as DNA: TGTGCCAGCAGCTTATTGTCAGGCGAATCACCCCTCCACTTT.

The V call is TRBV2, the J call TRBJ1-2; TRBD1 matches at 7 bases. The length of the CDR3 is 17 residues. The germline CDR1 and CDR2 sequences are SNHLY and FYNNEI. With V trimmed by 0 bases and J by 7 bases, 14 bases remained unmatched. CDR3 amino acids: CASSEALLSGGRSGYTF. The CDR3 DNA reads TGTGCCAGCAGTGAAGCGCTTTTGTCAGGGGGAAGAAGTGGCTACACCTTC.

This sequence joins TRBV25-1 and TRBJ1-5; no firm D call. Germline CDR1 is MGHDK and CDR2 is SYGVNS. The CDR3 consists of 12 residues. Deletions cut 2 bases from V and 6 bases from J, with 5 bases between. The CDR3 DNA follows: TGTGCCAGCAGTGAACTGGGTCAGCCCCAGCATTTT. This gives the protein CASSELGQPQHF.

The chain couples TRBV7-9 to TRBJ2-5; TRBD2 aligns across 8 bases. Trimming cost V 4 bases and J 1 base; bases outside gene matches: 8. Germline assignment: CDR1 SEHNR and CDR2 FQNEAQ (reference sequence). The CDR3 loop spans 16 amino acids. The CDR3 region is CASSSNSGSFQETQYF. CDR3 in DNA: TGTGCCAGCAGCTCGAACAGCGGGAGCTTCCAAGAGACCCAGTACTTC.

The V gene is TRBV12-3 or TRBV12-4, the J gene TRBJ2-5; D ambiguous. CDR3 length: 13 amino acids. V gave up 4 bases and J gave up 0 bases, with 6 bases separating them. The CDR3 protein is CASSSGYQETQYF. Here the CDR3 DNA reads TGTGCCAGCAGTTCAGGTTACCAAGAGACCCAGTACTTC.